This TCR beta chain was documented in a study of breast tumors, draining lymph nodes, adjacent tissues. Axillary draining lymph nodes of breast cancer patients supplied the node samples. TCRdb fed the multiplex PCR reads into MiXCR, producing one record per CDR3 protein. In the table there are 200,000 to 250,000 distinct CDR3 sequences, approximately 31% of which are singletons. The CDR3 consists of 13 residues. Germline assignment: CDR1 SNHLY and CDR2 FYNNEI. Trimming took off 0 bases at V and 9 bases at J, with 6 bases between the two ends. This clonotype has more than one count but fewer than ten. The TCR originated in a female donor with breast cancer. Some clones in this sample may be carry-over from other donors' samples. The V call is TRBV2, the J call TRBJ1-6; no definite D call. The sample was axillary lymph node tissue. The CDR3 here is CASSEAFGSPLHF. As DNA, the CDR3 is TGTGCCAGCAGTGAAGCGTTTGGTTCACCCCTCCACTTT.